The 8 T cell receptor beta chains listed next were all sequenced from one sample in a study of shared clonotypes between healthy human individuals. Clones were read by immunoSEQ multiplex PCR, and TCRdb kept only the in-frame ones, dropping some. The sample records millions of clones, approximately 92% being singletons. The sample comprised naive CD4+ T cells sorted from blood. The sample's subset: CD45RA+ positively selected. All receptors derive from a man between 18 and 29 years old in good health.

This chain joins TRBV5-1 and TRBJ2-3, with TRBD2 matching 15 bases. Looked up from germline, CDR1 is SGHRS and CDR2 is YFSETQ. This CDR3 spans 17 amino acids. With V trimmed by 3 bases and J by 6 bases, 8 bases remained unmatched. CDR3 region: CASSSAGTSGGPDTQYF. DNA of the CDR3: TGCGCCAGCAGCTCGGCCGGGACTAGCGGGGGGCCGGATACGCAGTATTTT.

CDR3 DNA: TGTGCCAGCAGCTATGAGTGGGCTAATGAAAAACTGTTTTTT. Translating gives CASSYEWANEKLFF. This chain links TRBV5-8 with TRBJ1-4; no clear D. The CDR3 is 14 amino acids. The germline V and J ends were trimmed by 3 bases and 3 bases, with 9 bases remaining between them. Per germline, CDR1 SGHTS and CDR2 YDEGEE.

The V and J genes are TRBV2 and TRBJ2-7, with D possibly matching TRBD1 (6 bases). The CDR3 extends over 14 amino acids. The ends were cut back, 4 bases at V and 2 bases at J, with 12 bases in the middle. Germline CDR1 and CDR2: SNHLY and FYNNEI. The CDR3 region has the DNA TGTGCCAGCAGTGTTACCGGACAGCCCTACGAGCAGTACTTC. Its protein is CASSVTGQPYEQYF.

This chain links TRBV7-2 with TRBJ2-5, with 9 positions matching TRBD1. Germline-derived CDR1 and CDR2 are SGHTA and FQGNSA. The CDR3 runs 16 residues. Trimming at V came to 2 bases and at J to 4 bases, leaving 8 bases not matched to a gene. The CDR3 region is CASSLPWDREGETQYF. As DNA, the CDR3 is TGTGCCAGCAGCTTACCTTGGGACAGGGAGGGAGAGACCCAGTACTTC.

This chain joins TRBV7-3 and TRBJ2-7, with D uncertain. Germline V gene lookup returns CDR1 SGHTA and CDR2 FQGTGA. The CDR3 contains 13 residues. V was trimmed by 1 base and J by 6 bases, leaving 10 bases between them. The CDR3 spells CASSLRGSSEQYF. CDR3 nucleotide sequence: TGTGCCAGCAGCTTAAGGGGTAGTAGCGAGCAGTACTTC.

This chain connects TRBV6-5 to TRBJ2-1; perhaps TRBD2 as D (6 bases). Germline CDR1 is MNHEY and CDR2 is SVGAGI. This CDR3 comprises 15 residues. V was cut by 8 bases and J by 0 bases, with 14 bases left in between. The DNA for the CDR3 is TGTGCCAGCCGTAGGGACTCCAACTCCTACAATGAGCAGTTCTTC. This sequence encodes CASRRDSNSYNEQFF.

This clone has only one observation. The genes are TRBV6-5 and TRBJ2-1, with TRBD1 matching 8 bases. Germline assignment: CDR1 MNHEY and CDR2 SVGAGI. The CDR3 totals 15 residues. The V and J ends lost 0 bases and 9 bases, in that order; junction bases with no gene match: 7. CDR3 residues: CASSYSQGATVEQFF. CDR3 coding DNA: TGTGCCAGCAGTTACTCGCAGGGGGCGACGGTTGAGCAGTTCTTC.

V is TRBV5-6 and J is TRBJ1-6, with 9 bases fitting TRBD1. With V trimmed by 3 bases and J by 9 bases, 10 bases remained unmatched. CDR1 is SGHDT, CDR2 YYEEEE, per germline. The length of the CDR3 is 16 residues. The CDR3 protein is CASSSATGQGGSPLHF. The CDR3 DNA reads as TGTGCCAGCAGCTCGGCAACGGGACAGGGCGGTTCACCCCTCCACTTT.